This TCR beta chain was obtained from a study of blood T cell repertoires in COVID-19. Across the study: Some COVID-19 samples were acute and others convalescent; all came from the United States, Italy and Spain. T cells, B-cell-depleted T cells, or PBMCs supplied cDNA or gDNA.

Only a few counts were recorded for this clone. As handled by the study authors: Amplification of reference gene primers was used by the study to estimate nucleated cell counts. Only in-frame clones appear in the TCRdb table, and some are missing; sequencing was by immunoSEQ multiplex PCR. From that table come the V and J calls and clone size; the DNA was used to work out D and trimming. This table holds 30,000 to 35,000 clones, around 85% found once. This receptor was identified in a human donor with acute or convalescent COVID-19. The donor label of this sample is uncertain. The sample taken for sequencing was peripheral blood.

The CDR3 protein is CASSKRNEQFF. DNA of the CDR3: TGTGCCAGTAGTAAGAGGAATGAGCAGTTCTTC. V and J are TRBV19 and TRBJ2-1; D remains ambiguous. V lost 4 bases and J lost 7, with 5 bases in between. The CDR3 is made up of 11 amino acids. Per germline, CDR1 LNHDA and CDR2 SQIVND (reference sequence).